This T cell receptor (beta chain) derives from a study of tumor-infiltrating lymphocytes in primary liver carcinoma (dated by TCRdb to 2017 to 2019). Regarding the research as a whole: Hepatocellular carcinoma (four) or combined HCC and intrahepatic cholangiocarcinoma (one) was present in the five patients, who were three men and two women aged 30 to 69 years. The five patients had tumors of stage T1-T3 N0M0, with maximum diameters ranging from roughly 4.2 to 10 cm. Each sample produced about 3.5 to 8 million productive TCRbeta reads, and read depth showed no significant difference between tissue types. Across five regions of each liver tumor, along with adjacent normal tissue and blood, the study brought together TCRbeta repertoire sequencing, expression microarrays and whole-exome sequencing. A total of roughly 35 specimens from 5 patients, comprising approximately 25 tumor regions, 5 adjacent noncancerous liver tissues and 5 peripheral blood samples, were covered by TCRbeta repertoire sequencing. To link TCRbeta repertoire diversity to the local molecular phenotype, the roughly 23 tumor region samples were profiled with Agilent mRNA microarrays. High reproducibility was observed for the technical replicate repertoires, with mean shared-clone rates approximately 0.9 and correlation coefficients above 0.95.

The research as a whole found: Repertoire overlap was higher between tumor regions (mean around 36%) than tumor-adjacent (around 17%) or tumor-blood (approximately 15%) pairs, consistent with antigen-driven expansion. Since the samples were bulk and unsorted, there was no way to compare CD4+ and CD8+ T cell repertoires. With just a handful of patients in the study, the authors point out that the findings should be validated in a larger study. Only about 7-25% of top clones were found in all five regions of a tumor, suggesting spatial heterogeneity of tumor-infiltrating T cells. Only the TCR beta chain was sequenced, which likely underestimates true repertoire diversity because unpaired alpha chains were not captured. A significantly larger repertoire fraction was made up by the top 250 clones in tumors than in blood (p = 0.039).

The CDR1 and CDR2 encoded by the germline V gene are SGHVS and FQNEAQ. Its CDR3 holds 14 amino acids, cysteine through phenylalanine. The sequence is cut down to CDR3 DNA, 42 bases in frame from base 1. To note about this clonotype: Its antigen is not yet known. A read error may produce the germline difference seen at one junction end.

Using a constant-region primer and ProtoScript II reverse transcriptase, TCRbeta-specific cDNA was reverse-transcribed from roughly 500 ng total RNA. Three nested multiplex PCR rounds, following a slightly modified ARM-PCR procedure, were used to build the TCRbeta libraries. Multiplex TRBV1-TRBV30 forward primers and a Cbeta reverse primer were used in the first two PCR rounds, each of which was run for around 10 cycles. A final 25-cycle PCR with Deep VentR polymerase added sample barcodes and Illumina adapters. Amplicons of 200-500 bp were gel-purified with a QIAquick gel extraction kit before sequencing. The TCRbeta amplicons were sequenced with 250-bp paired-end reads on an Illumina HiSeq 2500. The study's own analysis went as follows. To recover full CDR3 sequences, reads were quality-trimmed using Trimmomatic v0.33 and paired reads were then merged using FLASH v1.2.11. MiGEC v1.2.1b assigned V, D and J germline segments to the rearranged TCRbeta sequences. Clonotype statistics, along with Shannon-Wiener diversity indices, were calculated using VDJtools v1.0.0. To cut down on sampling bias, every analysis after diversity analysis relied on just the 250 most abundant clonotypes from each sample. In-frame beta chains were kept once TCRdb had trimmed the public reads at Q25 with fastp and called clones with MiXCR. Entries are consolidated by CDR3 protein sequence, retaining the most common genes and DNA. The V and J calls shown here were made by TCRdb, not taken from the authors' results. The sample has roughly 190,000 distinct CDR3 sequences on record, around four fifths of them singletons. In total, the top ten clones hold less than 20% of the sample.

Without any cell sorting, total RNA and DNA were extracted together from roughly 21-30 mg of bulk tissue using the AllPrep DNA/RNA mini kit. Between late 2015 and March 2016, about 5 patients in China with histopathologically diagnosed primary liver carcinoma had their tumors surgically resected. At the time of sampling, the patients were treatment-naive and had chronic HBV infection. Five spatially separated regions were sampled per tumor: superior, inferior, left-lateral and right-lateral poles, plus the tumor centre. Histological examination found more than 75% viable tumor cells in every tumor sample. Pieces of fresh tumor and adjacent tissue were cut in half, with one half kept in RNAlater at -80 degrees C and the other half sent for histology.

The sequence is built from TRBV7-8 and TRBJ1-1; the D segment cannot be called with confidence. Material: tumor tissue from primary liver carcinoma. The receptor was isolated from a man aged 35 to 55 with primary liver carcinoma and hepatitis B virus infection. Read as DNA, the sequence is TGTGCCAGCAGCCTTTCGGATGGGAACACTGAAGTTTTCTTT. Its protein is CASSLSDGNTEVFF.